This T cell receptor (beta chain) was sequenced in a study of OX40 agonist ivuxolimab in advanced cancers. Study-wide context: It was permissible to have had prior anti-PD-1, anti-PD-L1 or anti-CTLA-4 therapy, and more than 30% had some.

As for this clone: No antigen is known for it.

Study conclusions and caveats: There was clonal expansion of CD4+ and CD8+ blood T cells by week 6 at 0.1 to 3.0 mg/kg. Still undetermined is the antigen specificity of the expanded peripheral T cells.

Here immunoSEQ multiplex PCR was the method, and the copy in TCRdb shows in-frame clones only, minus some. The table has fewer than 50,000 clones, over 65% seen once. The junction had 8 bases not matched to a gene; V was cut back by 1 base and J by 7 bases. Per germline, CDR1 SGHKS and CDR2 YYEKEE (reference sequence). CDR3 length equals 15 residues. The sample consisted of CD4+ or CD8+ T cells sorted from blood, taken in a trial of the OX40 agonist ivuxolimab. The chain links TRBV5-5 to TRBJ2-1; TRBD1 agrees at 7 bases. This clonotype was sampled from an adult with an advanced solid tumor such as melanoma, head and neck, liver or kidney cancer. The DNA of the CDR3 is TGTGCCAGCAGCTTGAGTCCGACAGGGAGTAATGAGCAGTTCTTC. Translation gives CASSLSPTGSNEQFF.